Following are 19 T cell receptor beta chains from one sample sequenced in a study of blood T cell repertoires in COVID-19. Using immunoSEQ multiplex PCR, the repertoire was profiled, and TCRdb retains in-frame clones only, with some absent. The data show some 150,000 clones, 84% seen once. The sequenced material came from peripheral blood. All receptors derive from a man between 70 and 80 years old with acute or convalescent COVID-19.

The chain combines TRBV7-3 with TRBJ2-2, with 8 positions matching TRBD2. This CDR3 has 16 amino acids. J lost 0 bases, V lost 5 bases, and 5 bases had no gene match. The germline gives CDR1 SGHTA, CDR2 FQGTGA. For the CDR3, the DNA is TGTGCCAGCAGCCCCATAGCGGGGTCGAACACCGGGGAGCTGTTTTTT. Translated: CASSPIAGSNTGELFF.

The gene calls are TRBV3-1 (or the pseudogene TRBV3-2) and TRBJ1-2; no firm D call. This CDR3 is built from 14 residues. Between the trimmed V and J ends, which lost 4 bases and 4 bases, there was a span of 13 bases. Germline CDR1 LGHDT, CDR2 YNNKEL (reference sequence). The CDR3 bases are TGTGCCAGCAGCCCGGAGAGGGTGGGCTATGGCTACACCTTC. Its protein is CASSPERVGYGYTF.

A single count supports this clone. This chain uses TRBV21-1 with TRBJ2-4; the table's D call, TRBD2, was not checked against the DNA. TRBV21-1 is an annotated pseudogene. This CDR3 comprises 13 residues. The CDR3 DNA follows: TGTGCCAGCAGCAAGTATCAGCGAGACATTCAGTACTTC. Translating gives CASSKYQRDIQYF.

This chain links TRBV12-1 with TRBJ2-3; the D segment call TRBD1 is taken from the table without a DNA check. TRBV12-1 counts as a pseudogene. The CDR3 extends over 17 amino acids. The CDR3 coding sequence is TGTGCCACCCACCCGCACAGGGCACAAAAACTCCGAGCTACGCAGTATTTT. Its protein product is CATHPHRAQKLRATQYF.

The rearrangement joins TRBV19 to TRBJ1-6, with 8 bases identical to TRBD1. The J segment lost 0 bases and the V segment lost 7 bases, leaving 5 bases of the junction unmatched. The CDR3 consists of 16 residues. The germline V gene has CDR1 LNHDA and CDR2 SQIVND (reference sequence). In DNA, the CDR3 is TGTGCCAGTATGGGACAGGAGAGCTCCTATAATTCACCCCTCCACTTT. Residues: CASMGQESSYNSPLHF.

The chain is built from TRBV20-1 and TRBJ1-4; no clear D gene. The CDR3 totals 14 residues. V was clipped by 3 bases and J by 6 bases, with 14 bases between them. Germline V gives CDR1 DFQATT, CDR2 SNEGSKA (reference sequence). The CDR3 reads CSASPRRADEKLFF. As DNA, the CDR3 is TGCAGTGCTAGTCCCAGGAGGGCGGATGAAAAACTGTTTTTT.

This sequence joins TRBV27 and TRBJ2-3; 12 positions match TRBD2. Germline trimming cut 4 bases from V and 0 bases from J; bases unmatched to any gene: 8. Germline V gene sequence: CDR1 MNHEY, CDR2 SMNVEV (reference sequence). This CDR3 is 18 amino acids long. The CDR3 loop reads CASSSPGLAGRSTDTQYF. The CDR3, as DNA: TGTGCCAGCAGTTCGCCAGGACTAGCGGGACGAAGCACAGATACGCAGTATTTT.

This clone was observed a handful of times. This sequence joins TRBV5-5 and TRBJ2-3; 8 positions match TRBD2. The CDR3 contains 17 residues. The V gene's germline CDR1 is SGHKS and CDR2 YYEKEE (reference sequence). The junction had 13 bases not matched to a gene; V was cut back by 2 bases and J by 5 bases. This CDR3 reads CASSFLPLAGGGDTQYF. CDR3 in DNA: TGTGCCAGCAGCTTCCTCCCCCTGGCGGGAGGTGGAGATACGCAGTATTTT.

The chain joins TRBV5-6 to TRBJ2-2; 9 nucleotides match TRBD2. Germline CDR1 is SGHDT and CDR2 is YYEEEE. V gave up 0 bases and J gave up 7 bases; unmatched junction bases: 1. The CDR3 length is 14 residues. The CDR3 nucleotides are TGTGCCAGCAGCTTGGGTAGCGGGAGCGGGGAGCTGTTTTTT. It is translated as CASSLGSGSGELFF.

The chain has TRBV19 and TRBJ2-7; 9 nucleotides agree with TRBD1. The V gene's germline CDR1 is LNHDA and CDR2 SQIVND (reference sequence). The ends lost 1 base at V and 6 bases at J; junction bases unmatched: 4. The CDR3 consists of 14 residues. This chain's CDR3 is CASSIGTGDVEQYF. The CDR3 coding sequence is TGTGCCAGTAGTATAGGGACAGGGGATGTCGAGCAGTACTTC.

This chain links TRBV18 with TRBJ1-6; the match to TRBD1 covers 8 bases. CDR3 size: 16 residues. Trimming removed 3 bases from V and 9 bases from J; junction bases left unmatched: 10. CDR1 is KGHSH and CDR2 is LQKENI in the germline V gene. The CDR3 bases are TGTGCCAGCTCACCTGTCGGACAGGGCTTCTTTTCACCCCTCCACTTT. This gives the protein CASSPVGQGFFSPLHF.

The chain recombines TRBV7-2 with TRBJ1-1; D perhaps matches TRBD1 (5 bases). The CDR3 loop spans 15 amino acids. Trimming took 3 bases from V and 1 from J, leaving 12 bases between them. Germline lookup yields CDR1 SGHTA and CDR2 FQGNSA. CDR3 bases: TGTGCCAGCAGCTTCATGGGGGGGACGAACACTGAAGCTTTCTTT. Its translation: CASSFMGGTNTEAFF.

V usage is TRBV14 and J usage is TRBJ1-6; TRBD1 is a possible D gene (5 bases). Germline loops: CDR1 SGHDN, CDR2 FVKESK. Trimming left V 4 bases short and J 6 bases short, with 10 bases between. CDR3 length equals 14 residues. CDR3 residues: CASSRGTANSPLHF. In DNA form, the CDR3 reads TGTGCCAGCAGCCGAGGGACTGCTAATTCACCCCTCCACTTT.

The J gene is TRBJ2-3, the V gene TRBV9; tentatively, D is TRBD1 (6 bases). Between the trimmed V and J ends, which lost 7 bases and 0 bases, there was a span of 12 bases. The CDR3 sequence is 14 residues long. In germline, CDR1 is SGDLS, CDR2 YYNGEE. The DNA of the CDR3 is TGTGCCAGCGGGCCGGGACACAGCACAGATACGCAGTATTTT. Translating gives CASGPGHSTDTQYF.

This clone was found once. This chain's CDR3 is CAISDSGIRKYEQYF. The CDR3 nucleotides are TGTGCCATCAGTGACTCCGGGATCAGAAAGTACGAGCAGTACTTC. The genes are TRBV10-3 and TRBJ2-7; D might be TRBD2 (5 bases). V dropped 3 bases and J dropped 4 bases, with 16 bases sitting between them. CDR1 and CDR2 (germline): ENHRY, SYGVKD. This CDR3 has 15 amino acids.

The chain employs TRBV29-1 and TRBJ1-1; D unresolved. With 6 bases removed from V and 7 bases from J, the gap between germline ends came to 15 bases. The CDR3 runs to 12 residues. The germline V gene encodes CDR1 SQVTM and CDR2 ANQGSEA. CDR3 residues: CSVPGGGHEAFF. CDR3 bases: TGCAGCGTCCCCGGAGGTGGGCATGAAGCTTTCTTT.

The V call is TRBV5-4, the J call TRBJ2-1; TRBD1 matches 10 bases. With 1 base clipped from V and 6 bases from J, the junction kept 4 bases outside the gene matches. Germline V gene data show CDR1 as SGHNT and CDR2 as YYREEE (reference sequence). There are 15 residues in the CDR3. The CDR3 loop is CASSLRQGARNEQFF. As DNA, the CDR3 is TGTGCCAGCAGCTTGCGACAGGGGGCGCGCAATGAGCAGTTCTTC.

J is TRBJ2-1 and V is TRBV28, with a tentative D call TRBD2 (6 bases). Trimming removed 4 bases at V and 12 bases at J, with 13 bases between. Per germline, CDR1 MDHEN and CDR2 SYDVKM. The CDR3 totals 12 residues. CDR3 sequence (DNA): TGTGCCAGCAGTTCGGGACTTCTGCTGCAGTTCTTC. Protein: CASSSGLLLQFF.

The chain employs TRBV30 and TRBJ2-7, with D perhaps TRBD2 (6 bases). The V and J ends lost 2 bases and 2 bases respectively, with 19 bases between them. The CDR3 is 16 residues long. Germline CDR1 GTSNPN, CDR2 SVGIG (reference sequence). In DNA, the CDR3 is TGTGCCTGGAGTCGTGTTCGGGGGTTCGCCCCCTACGAGCAGTACTTC. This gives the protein CAWSRVRGFAPYEQYF.